This TCR beta chain derives from a study of T cell responses to AZD1222 COVID-19 vaccine. V dropped 2 bases and J dropped 5 bases, with 15 bases sitting between them. The CDR3 has 15 residues. Germline V gene lookup returns CDR1 MNHEY and CDR2 SVGAGI. Data came from immunoSEQ multiplex PCR; TCRdb stores just in-frame clones and leaves some out. There are roughly 150,000 clones in the sample; roughly 92% occur only once, and roughly 9.9% lies in the top ten. Study results and caveats: Researchers took repertoire samples only after the peak T cell response had come. Donors were chiefly white British, with a greater number of females, and clonal diversity was perhaps underestimated. Spike-wide vaccine-associated CD4 TCRs dominated at 160-218 and 743-854. Just a handful of AZD1222 recipients tested seropositive at baseline.

On this clone itself: No antigen is known for it.

This specimen was peripheral blood, taken 28 days after the second AZD1222 dose. The clonotype comes from an adult who received the AZD1222 COVID-19 vaccine. The rearrangement joins TRBV6-5 to TRBJ1-2; TRBD1 is a possible D gene (6 bases). For the CDR3, the DNA is TGTGCCAGCAGTTACCTCCCCCAGGGGACGTATGGCTACACCTTC. Translating gives CASSYLPQGTYGYTF.